These T cell receptor beta chains were read from a single sample in a study of blood T cell repertoires in COVID-19. Produced via immunoSEQ multiplex PCR; TCRdb's table is partial and in-frame only. Here the sample spans a few hundred thousand clones, 70% to 90% being singletons. The sequencing sample was made of peripheral blood. These receptors came from a woman aged 50 to 65 who had recovered from COVID-19. Both conserved end residues are part of each CDR3. A D gene is named only where the DNA matches it firmly. The size of a clone is reported for some rows only, either as once, few or many, or as a class for expanded clones.

d_call: NA; v_call: TRBV29-1; j_call: TRBJ1-3; clone_size: NA; cdr3_aa: CSVIGQFVGAGGGNTIYF; cdr3_nt: TGCAGCGTCATAGGACAGTTTGTTGGGGCAGGAGGTGGAAACACCATATATTTT
d_call: TRBD2; v_call: TRBV19; j_call: TRBJ2-7; clone_size: NA; cdr3_aa: CASRGRDYGDEQYF; cdr3_nt: TGTGCCAGTAGGGGAAGGGACTACGGGGACGAGCAGTACTTC
d_call: TRBD2; v_call: TRBV27; j_call: TRBJ2-1; clone_size: NA; cdr3_aa: CASSTSGRAGDEQFF; cdr3_nt: TGTGCCAGCAGTACCAGCGGGAGGGCCGGGGATGAGCAGTTCTTC
d_call: TRBD2; v_call: TRBV25-1; j_call: TRBJ2-5; clone_size: NA; cdr3_aa: CASSESAGGQETQYF; cdr3_nt: TGTGCCAGCAGTGAGTCTGCGGGGGGACAAGAGACCCAGTACTTC
d_call: TRBD1; v_call: TRBV5-4; j_call: TRBJ2-4; clone_size: NA; cdr3_aa: CASSHRDRGKDIQYF; cdr3_nt: TGTGCCAGCAGCCACCGGGACAGGGGAAAGGACATTCAGTACTTC
d_call: NA; v_call: TRBV28; j_call: TRBJ2-1; clone_size: once; cdr3_aa: CASSLLAGSNEQFF; cdr3_nt: TGTGCCAGCAGTTTACTAGCCGGGAGCAATGAGCAGTTCTTC
d_call: NA; v_call: TRBV2; j_call: TRBJ1-5; clone_size: NA; cdr3_aa: CASSEGQGNQPQHF; cdr3_nt: TGTGCCAGCAGTGAAGGGCAGGGCAATCAGCCCCAGCATTTT
d_call: TRBD1; v_call: TRBV5-5; j_call: TRBJ2-3; clone_size: NA; cdr3_aa: CASRTTGGKDTQYF; cdr3_nt: TGTGCCAGCAGAACGACAGGGGGCAAAGATACGCAGTATTTT
d_call: NA; v_call: TRBV19; j_call: TRBJ1-1; clone_size: once; cdr3_aa: CASSIGVGSTEAFF; cdr3_nt: TGTGCCAGTAGTATAGGTGTAGGGAGCACTGAAGCTTTCTTT
d_call: NA; v_call: TRBV18; j_call: TRBJ1-5; clone_size: once; cdr3_aa: CASSPHRDQAQHF; cdr3_nt: TGTGCCAGCTCACCACACAGGGATCAAGCCCAGCATTTT
d_call: NA; v_call: TRBV19; j_call: TRBJ2-7; clone_size: NA; cdr3_aa: CASSGRTVYEQYF; cdr3_nt: TGTGCCAGTAGTGGTCGGACAGTCTACGAGCAGTACTTC
d_call: NA; v_call: TRBV3-1/TRBV3-2; j_call: TRBJ1-1; clone_size: NA; cdr3_aa: CASRGGRGSGTTEAFF; cdr3_nt: TGTGCCAGCAGGGGGGGTCGAGGGTCGGGAACAACTGAAGCTTTCTTT
d_call: NA; v_call: TRBV27; j_call: TRBJ1-3; clone_size: NA; cdr3_aa: CASSQQGTGNTIYF; cdr3_nt: TGTGCCAGCAGTCAACAGGGTACTGGAAACACCATATATTTT
d_call: NA; v_call: TRBV6-5; j_call: TRBJ1-1; clone_size: NA; cdr3_aa: CASSYRGGTGEAFF; cdr3_nt: TGTGCCAGCAGTTACCGTGGTGGTACAGGGGAAGCTTTCTTT
d_call: NA; v_call: TRBV28; j_call: TRBJ2-5; clone_size: NA; cdr3_aa: CASSLYWGRQETQYF; cdr3_nt: TGTGCCAGCAGTTTATATTGGGGCCGGCAAGAGACCCAGTACTTC
d_call: TRBD1; v_call: TRBV5-1; j_call: TRBJ2-1; clone_size: NA; cdr3_aa: CASSLVTGSMDEQFF; cdr3_nt: TGCGCCAGCAGCTTGGTGACAGGGTCTATGGATGAGCAGTTCTTC
d_call: NA; v_call: TRBV6-5; j_call: TRBJ1-4; clone_size: NA; cdr3_aa: CASSTRIAGNEKLFF; cdr3_nt: TGTGCCAGCAGTACACGGATAGCGGGAAATGAAAAACTGTTTTTT
d_call: NA; v_call: TRBV28; j_call: TRBJ2-7; clone_size: NA; cdr3_aa: CASSPPVGTNEQYF; cdr3_nt: TGTGCCAGCAGTCCGCCGGTTGGAACTAACGAGCAGTACTTC
d_call: NA; v_call: TRBV5-1; j_call: TRBJ2-1; clone_size: NA; cdr3_aa: CASSAGWDEQFF; cdr3_nt: TGCGCCAGCAGCGCCGGGTGGGATGAGCAGTTCTTC
d_call: NA; v_call: TRBV30; j_call: TRBJ1-6; clone_size: NA; cdr3_aa: CAWMVGNSPLHF; cdr3_nt: TGTGCCTGGATGGTCGGGAATTCACCCCTCCACTTT
d_call: TRBD1; v_call: TRBV28; j_call: TRBJ1-5; clone_size: NA; cdr3_aa: CASSGRDRVRSNQPQHF; cdr3_nt: TGTGCCAGCAGTGGCCGGGACAGGGTGAGAAGCAATCAGCCCCAGCATTTT
d_call: NA; v_call: TRBV19; j_call: TRBJ2-7; clone_size: NA; cdr3_aa: CASSIGVSSYEQYF; cdr3_nt: TGTGCCAGTAGTATTGGAGTTTCATCCTACGAGCAGTACTTC
d_call: NA; v_call: TRBV3-1/TRBV3-2; j_call: TRBJ2-1; clone_size: NA; cdr3_aa: CASSLTRVGEGNEQFF; cdr3_nt: TGTGCCAGCAGCCTAACGAGAGTGGGTGAGGGCAATGAGCAGTTCTTC
d_call: TRBD2; v_call: TRBV18; j_call: TRBJ2-1; clone_size: NA; cdr3_aa: CASSRTGGFSYNEQFF; cdr3_nt: TGTGCCAGCTCTCGCACCGGGGGGTTTTCCTACAATGAGCAGTTCTTC
d_call: NA; v_call: TRBV5-6; j_call: TRBJ2-3; clone_size: once; cdr3_aa: CASSTTGKKTDTQYF; cdr3_nt: TGTGCCAGCAGCACCACAGGGAAAAAGACAGATACGCAGTATTTT
d_call: NA; v_call: TRBV5-6; j_call: TRBJ2-7; clone_size: NA; cdr3_aa: CASSLRDSFYEQYF; cdr3_nt: TGTGCCAGCAGCCTACGGGACTCCTTCTACGAGCAGTACTTC
d_call: NA; v_call: TRBV7-9; j_call: TRBJ2-5; clone_size: once; cdr3_aa: CASSLSPPETQYF; cdr3_nt: TGTGCCAGCAGCTTAAGCCCCCCAGAGACCCAGTACTTC